Listed below are T cell receptor beta chains from one sample, sequenced in a study of T cell responses to AZD1222 COVID-19 vaccine. This table comes from immunoSEQ multiplex PCR, and its TCRdb copy is limited to in-frame clones, with some not included. The top ten hold roughly 3.7% of the sample, which has some 110,000 clones, approximately 85% seen once. Source: peripheral blood, taken on day 0 of MenACWY control vaccination. The receptors stem from an adult in good health. The CDR3 runs from the conserved cysteine through the conserved F or W. A D gene is named only where the DNA matches it firmly. Not every row has a clone size; where given, it reads once, few, many or a size class.

D gene | J gene | V gene | clone size | CDR3 protein | CDR3 DNA
TRBD1 | TRBJ2-3 | TRBV28 | . | CASSLGQRSTDTQYF | TGTGCCAGCAGCTTGGGACAGCGTAGCACAGATACGCAGTATTTT
. | TRBJ2-3 | TRBV27 | . | CASREANRDTQYF | TGTGCCAGCAGGGAGGCTAACCGGGATACGCAGTATTTT
. | TRBJ2-1 | TRBV4-1 | . | CASSQVGVYNEQFF | TGCGCCAGCAGCCAAGTTGGGGTCTACAATGAGCAGTTCTTC
. | TRBJ1-1 | TRBV28 | . | CASSPGTALLAEAFF | TGTGCCAGCAGTCCCGGGACGGCCCTGCTCGCGGAAGCTTTCTTT
TRBD1 | TRBJ2-7 | TRBV7-8 | . | CASSAMGQGVYEQYF | TGTGCCAGCAGCGCTATGGGACAGGGGGTCTACGAGCAGTACTTC
TRBD2 | TRBJ2-7 | TRBV7-9 | . | CASSFVPGLAGGSYEQYF | TGTGCCAGCAGCTTCGTCCCGGGACTAGCGGGGGGCTCTTACGAGCAGTACTTC
. | TRBJ2-3 | TRBV5-4 | . | CASSLAQPGGTDTQYF | TGTGCCAGCAGCTTGGCACAGCCAGGGGGCACAGATACGCAGTATTTT
TRBD1 | TRBJ2-7 | TRBV7-2 | once | CASSSYFGQGASYEQYF | TGTGCCAGCAGCTCGTATTTCGGACAGGGGGCTTCCTACGAGCAGTACTTC
. | TRBJ2-5 | TRBV14 | . | CASSPNLWRGETQYF | TGTGCCAGCAGCCCCAACCTTTGGAGGGGGGAGACCCAGTACTTC
. | TRBJ1-5 | TRBV6-6 | . | CASSYRSTGGNQPQHF | TGTGCCAGCAGTTACAGGAGCACCGGGGGCAATCAGCCCCAGCATTTT
. | TRBJ1-2 | TRBV24-1 | . | CATSDLDREGYTF | TGTGCCACCAGTGATTTGGACAGAGAAGGCTACACCTTC
TRBD1 | TRBJ1-2 | TRBV11-2 | . | CASRTGEGYTF | TGTGCCAGCAGGACAGGGGAGGGCTACACCTTC
. | TRBJ1-1 | TRBV4-1 | . | CASSQERLMNTEAFF | TGCGCCAGCAGCCAAGAACGGCTCATGAACACTGAAGCTTTCTTT
TRBD1 | TRBJ1-2 | TRBV6-5 | . | CASTGTANYGYTF | TGTGCCAGCACCGGGACAGCCAACTATGGCTACACCTTC
TRBD1 | TRBJ1-5 | TRBV18 | . | CASSPRGAGSNQPQHF | TGTGCCAGCTCGCCCAGGGGGGCTGGGAGCAATCAGCCCCAGCATTTT
. | TRBJ2-4 | TRBV2 | . | CASSDTLRTGAKNIQYF | TGTGCCAGCAGTGACACCTTGCGTACAGGGGCCAAAAACATTCAGTACTTC
. | TRBJ1-1 | TRBV9 | . | CASSVTGTTEAFF | TGTGCCAGCAGCGTCACAGGGACCACTGAAGCTTTCTTT
. | TRBJ1-5 | TRBV2 | . | CASSWTSPRQPQHF | TGTGCCAGCAGTTGGACATCCCCCCGGCAGCCCCAGCATTTT
. | TRBJ2-3 | TRBV4-3 | once | CASSQVSQGSPQYF | TGCGCCAGCAGCCAAGTTTCGCAGGGGTCGCCGCAGTATTTT
TRBD1 | TRBJ1-1 | TRBV7-8 | . | CATRDRGSEAFF | TGTGCCACCCGAGACAGGGGATCTGAAGCTTTCTTT
. | TRBJ2-1 | TRBV3-1/TRBV3-2 | . | CASSQGVSGAYNEQFF | TGTGCCAGCAGCCAAGGGGTTAGCGGAGCCTACAATGAGCAGTTCTTC
TRBD1 | TRBJ2-1 | TRBV7-9 | . | CASSLAIQGASYNEQFF | TGTGCCAGCAGCTTAGCAATCCAGGGGGCGTCCTACAATGAGCAGTTCTTC
TRBD1 | TRBJ1-4 | TRBV19 | . | CASSTLTGGQGRRLFF | TGTGCCAGTAGTACCTTGACAGGCGGACAGGGAAGAAGACTGTTTTTT
. | TRBJ1-1 | TRBV6-4 | . | CASSDQGLLQF | TGTGCCAGCAGTGATCAGGGGCTCCTGCAGTTT
. | TRBJ1-1 | TRBV6-2/TRBV6-3 | . | CASSYPPGRDTEAFF | TGTGCCAGCAGTTACCCCCCCGGCAGGGACACTGAAGCTTTCTTT
TRBD1 | TRBJ1-2 | TRBV28 | . | CASSLDRGSVVGYTF | TGTGCCAGCAGTTTGGACAGGGGAAGCGTGGTTGGCTACACCTTC
. | TRBJ1-1 | TRBV4-1 | . | CASSQGGQEGEAFF | TGCGCCAGCAGCCAAGGAGGTCAGGAGGGTGAAGCTTTCTTT
. | TRBJ2-5 | TRBV7-2 | . | CATSTAGDGKETQYF | TGTGCCACCTCAACAGCAGGGGACGGGAAAGAGACCCAGTACTTC
TRBD1 | TRBJ1-4 | TRBV29-1 | . | CSALGSRGPEKLFF | TGCAGCGCCTTAGGATCCAGGGGGCCTGAAAAACTGTTTTTT
TRBD2 | TRBJ2-2 | TRBV7-2 | . | CASSPPNLAGATRGLFF | TGTGCCAGCAGCCCCCCCAATCTAGCGGGGGCCACCCGTGGGCTGTTTTTT
TRBD1 | TRBJ1-2 | TRBV29-1 | . | CSGGGPGQGVSGYTF | TGCAGCGGAGGAGGACCGGGACAGGGGGTTAGTGGCTACACCTTC
. | TRBJ1-6 | TRBV27 | . | CASSAQGLGSPLHF | TGTGCCAGCAGCGCCCAGGGGCTAGGTTCACCCCTCCACTTT
. | TRBJ1-2 | TRBV5-4 | few | CASSYDGHYGYTF | TGTGCCAGCAGTTATGACGGACACTATGGCTACACCTTC
. | TRBJ2-5 | TRBV6-5 | . | CASSLQWEQETQYF | TGTGCCAGCAGTCTGCAGTGGGAACAAGAGACCCAGTACTTC
. | TRBJ2-6 | TRBV18 | . | CASSPRLTGPSGANVLTF | TGTGCCAGCTCACCCCGGTTAACAGGTCCCTCTGGGGCCAACGTCCTGACTTTC
TRBD1 | TRBJ1-5 | TRBV7-2 | . | CASSSLTGGAQPQHF | TGTGCCAGCAGCTCACTCACAGGGGGCGCGCAGCCCCAGCATTTT
. | TRBJ2-7 | TRBV4-2 | . | CASSQEVPGYEQYF | TGTGCCAGCAGCCAAGAAGTTCCGGGGTACGAGCAGTACTTC
TRBD2 | TRBJ2-1 | TRBV18 | . | CASSPSRGGYNEQFF | TGTGCCAGCTCACCATCTCGCGGGGGGTACAATGAGCAGTTCTTC
. | TRBJ1-3 | TRBV11-2 | . | CASRFGNTIYF | TGTGCCAGCAGGTTTGGAAACACCATATATTTT
. | TRBJ2-5 | TRBV28 | . | CASRRSGTSPQETQYF | TGTGCCAGCAGGAGATCCGGGACCTCGCCCCAAGAGACCCAGTACTTC